These 3 T cell receptor beta chains were sequenced from one sample in a study of blood T cell repertoires in COVID-19. Profiled with immunoSEQ multiplex PCR; TCRdb holds only in-frame clones, not every one. The sample lists tens of thousands of clones; 75% to 95% were seen once. Sequenced material: peripheral blood. These TCRs come from a woman between 50 and 59 years old in a cohort sampled during active COVID-19.

This clone was counted only a few times. The chain is built from TRBV6-6 and TRBJ2-5, with 8 bases identical to TRBD2. Germline V lookup: CDR1 MNHNY, CDR2 SVGAGI (reference sequence). V dropped 6 bases and J dropped 5; count of bases not matched to a gene: 14. The CDR3 is 16 residues long. The CDR3 protein is CASSRGGPIIDETQYF. The CDR3 nucleotides are TGTGCCAGCAGCCGGGGGGGGCCAATAATCGACGAGACCCAGTACTTC.

The chain carries TRBV6-5 and TRBJ2-1; 7 nucleotides match TRBD1. Germline-derived CDR1 and CDR2 are MNHEY and SVGAGI. There are 14 residues in the CDR3. This CDR3 is CANQTGATLNEQFF. The DNA of the CDR3 is TGTGCAAATCAAACAGGGGCCACCCTCAATGAGCAGTTCTTC.

The J gene is TRBJ2-1, the V gene TRBV7-3; 9 bases match TRBD2. Germline trimming cut 5 bases from V and 10 bases from J; bases unmatched to any gene: 15. The V gene's germline CDR1 is SGHTA and CDR2 FQGTGA. The CDR3 extends over 16 amino acids. The CDR3 here is CASSPSGAGGRSEQFF. The CDR3 nucleotides are TGTGCCAGCAGCCCCTCCGGGGCGGGGGGGCGTTCCGAGCAGTTCTTC.